This T cell receptor beta chain was recorded in a study of shared clonotypes between healthy human individuals. Study context: Three plates were used per donor for CD4 naive, three for CD4 memory, two for CD8 naive and one for CD8 memory.

Healthy HIV-negative adults without recent acute infections or vaccinations served as donors. Each donor was a Caucasian adult residing in Nashville, Tennessee. This clone was seen many times. The CDR3 runs 14 residues. Germline V gene lookup returns CDR1 MNHNS and CDR2 SASEGT. V lost 2 bases to trimming and J lost 4 bases, with 11 bases between them. Profiled with immunoSEQ multiplex PCR; TCRdb holds only in-frame clones, not every one. The sample lists about 1 million clones; about 74% were seen once. This clonotype was obtained from a man aged 18 to 35 in good health. Sequences were obtained from memory CD4+ T cells sorted from blood. The subset here: CD45RA-negative fraction. The rearrangement uses TRBV6-1 and TRBJ1-2, with D unclear. CDR3 sequence: CASSEHPRAYGYTF. The CDR3 nucleotides are TGTGCCAGCAGTGAACACCCTAGGGCCTATGGCTACACCTTC.